These 23 T cell receptor beta chains share one sample of origin, sequenced in a study of blood T cells in healthy people across ages. Then a second PCR, running roughly 7 to 11 cycles, was carried out with a sample-barcoded 5' primer and a J-beta primer mix. One entry per CDR3 protein, called by TCRdb with MiXCR from the 5' RACE reads. The sample lists about 1.7 million distinct CDR3 sequences; roughly 28% were seen once. The sample was blood. These TCRs come from a woman younger than 45 in good health.

CDR3 coding DNA: TGTGCCAGCAGCTCCCAATCGACTAGCGGGCTGGTGGAGACCCAGTACTTC. As protein: CASSSQSTSGLVETQYF. The chain couples TRBV11-2 to TRBJ2-5; 10 bases match TRBD2. Trimming took 4 bases from V and 5 from J; bases not matched to a gene: 13. The CDR3 runs 17 residues. Germline V gene sequence: CDR1 SGHAT, CDR2 FQNNGV.

As concerns this clonotype: This may come from a read error, since a much larger clone is one base off. This chain links TRBV20-1 with TRBJ2-3; 8 nucleotides align to TRBD2. This CDR3 spans 17 amino acids. Germline-derived CDR1 and CDR2 are DFQATT and SNEGSKA (reference sequence). Losses at the gene ends were 6 bases for V and 2 bases for J; bases not matched to a gene: 16. Here the CDR3 reads CSATKGLVGGTTDTQYF. The CDR3 DNA sequence: TGCAGTGCCACCAAGGGACTAGTGGGGGGAACCACAGATACGCAGTATTTT.

The J gene is TRBJ2-7, the V gene TRBV20-1, with no clear D. CDR1 DFQATT and CDR2 SNEGSKA come from the germline V gene (reference sequence). This CDR3 contains 12 residues. V lost 3 bases and J 0 bases, leaving 6 bases between the germline ends. The CDR3 nucleotides are TGCAGTGCTAGCGAAAACTCCTACGAGCAGTACTTC. Protein sequence: CSASENSYEQYF.

The V call is TRBV19, the J call TRBJ2-1, with TRBD1 identical over 7 bases. Trimming removed 5 bases from V and 6 bases from J; junction bases left unmatched: 7. Germline CDR1 and CDR2: LNHDA and SQIVND (reference sequence). The CDR3 contains 14 residues. CDR3 bases: TGTGCCAGTAGTGGGGGACAGTGGAGCAATGAGCAGTTCTTC. Protein: CASSGGQWSNEQFF.

The chain is built from TRBV3-1 and TRBJ2-4; 8 bases align to TRBD2. Trimming took 3 bases from V and 13 from J; bases not matched to a gene: 17. Per germline, CDR1 LGHDT and CDR2 YNNKEL (reference sequence). The CDR3 consists of 16 residues. The CDR3, as DNA: TGTGCCAGCAGCCAGGTGGGACTAGGGATGGGTGAAGAGCAGTACTTC. Its protein is CASSQVGLGMGEEQYF.

Concerning this clonotype: Germline is not matched at one junction end, which may reflect a read error. This chain connects TRBV7-9 to TRBJ1-2, with D possibly matching TRBD1 (5 bases). This CDR3 is built from 13 residues. CDR1 SEHNR and CDR2 FQNEAQ come from the germline V gene (reference sequence). The CDR3 is CAGSLVLGDGYTF. The CDR3 coding sequence is TGTGCCGGCAGCTTAGTTCTGGGGGATGGCTACACCTTC.

This clonotype showed up just a few times. The CDR3 here is CASSRGLAGGIHEQYF. The CDR3 DNA reads as TGTGCCAGCAGCCGCGGACTAGCGGGGGGCATCCACGAGCAGTACTTC. V gene TRBV7-9 combines with J gene TRBJ2-7; 14 bases are shared with TRBD2. V lost 5 bases and J lost 5; bases outside the gene matches: 8. CDR1 is SEHNR, CDR2 FQNEAQ, per germline (reference sequence). The CDR3 is made up of 16 amino acids.

The V call is TRBV20-1, the J call TRBJ2-7, with TRBD2 matching over 8 bases. Germline V gene lookup returns CDR1 DFQATT and CDR2 SNEGSKA (reference sequence). V dropped 3 bases and J dropped 5; count of bases not matched to a gene: 12. CDR3 length equals 15 residues. The CDR3: CSASPPLAGGHEQYF. The CDR3 DNA follows: TGCAGTGCTAGTCCCCCCCTGGCGGGGGGCCACGAGCAGTACTTC.

This clonotype occurred many times. This chain connects TRBV29-1 to TRBJ2-5; TRBD1 matches at 8 bases. This CDR3 is 16 amino acids long. V shed 4 bases, J shed 2 bases, and the junction held 12 bases outside the gene matches. Germline V gene sequence: CDR1 SQVTM, CDR2 ANQGSEA. The CDR3 nucleotides read TGCAGCGTTGCTAAGGGGACAGGAATACTACAAGAGACCCAGTACTTC. This sequence encodes CSVAKGTGILQETQYF.

As for this clonotype: One end of the junction fails to match germline, which may point to a read error. This chain links TRBV4-1 with TRBJ1-5; the match to TRBD1 covers 8 bases. Per the germline V gene, CDR1 is MGHRA and CDR2 is YSYEKL. This CDR3 is 14 amino acids long. CDR3 sequence (DNA): TGCACCAGCAGCCACGGACAGGGCGGTCAGCCCCAGCATTTT. This encodes CTSSHGQGGQPQHF.

The V and J genes are TRBV12-3 or TRBV12-4 and TRBJ1-2; D perhaps matches TRBD1 (5 bases). Trimming left V 5 bases short and J 7 bases short, with 14 bases between. The CDR3 consists of 13 residues. CDR3: CASSTPGPGGYTF. The CDR3 DNA reads as TGTGCCAGCAGTACCCCGGGACCGGGTGGCTACACCTTC.

Only a few counts were recorded for this clonotype. A read error may account for a junction end that differs from germline. J is TRBJ1-1 and V is TRBV10-3; D is possibly TRBD1 (5 bases). The CDR3 spans 14 residues. Germline V gene data show CDR1 as ENHRY and CDR2 as SYGVKD. The CDR3 here is CAISPSGGNTEAFF. For the CDR3, the DNA is TGCGCCATCAGTCCGAGTGGGGGGAACACTGAAGCTTTCTTT.

This clonotype occurred a few times. The chain combines TRBV20-1 with TRBJ2-7, with D hard to call. Germline V gives CDR1 DFQATT, CDR2 SNEGSKA (reference sequence). The CDR3 loop spans 13 amino acids. With 6 bases removed from V and 0 bases from J, the gap between germline ends came to 12 bases. CDR3 sequence (DNA): TGCAGTGCAAAGCGCCGACTCTCCTACGAGCAGTACTTC. This sequence encodes CSAKRRLSYEQYF.

The V and J genes are TRBV3-1 and TRBJ2-1, with 8 bases that match TRBD2. In germline, CDR1 is LGHDT, CDR2 YNNKEL (reference sequence). The trim removed 5 bases at V and 6 bases at J, leaving 9 bases unmatched. This CDR3 contains 15 residues. This CDR3 is CASSVSGDATNEQFF. The CDR3 DNA follows: TGTGCCAGCAGCGTTAGCGGGGACGCCACCAATGAGCAGTTCTTC.

The chain links TRBV3-1 to TRBJ2-7, with D uncertain. V shed 3 bases and J shed 0 bases, with 9 bases lying between them. The CDR3 loop spans 14 amino acids. Germline V gene lookup returns CDR1 LGHDT and CDR2 YNNKEL (reference sequence). The CDR3 DNA reads TGTGCCAGCAGCCACGAAGTGAGCTCCTACGAGCAGTACTTC. It encodes CASSHEVSSYEQYF.

This clonotype was picked up many times. The rearrangement joins TRBV24-1 to TRBJ2-1; unclear D gene. Germline V gene sequence: CDR1 KGHDR, CDR2 SFDVKD. The CDR3 consists of 16 residues. Trimming took 0 bases from V and 1 from J, leaving 9 bases between them. The CDR3 spells CATSDLGIGSYNEQFF. The CDR3 nucleotides are TGTGCCACCAGTGATTTGGGGATAGGATCCTACAATGAGCAGTTCTTC.

The table lists this clonotype with a few counts. The chain employs TRBV7-9 and TRBJ1-5, with D possibly matching TRBD1 (6 bases). The CDR3 has 15 residues. From germline, CDR1 is SEHNR and CDR2 FQNEAQ (reference sequence). V was shortened by 4 bases and J by 4 bases, with 14 bases between the two germline ends. CDR3 DNA sequence: TGTGCCAGCAGCTCCACAGGGAGGGCGAATCAGCCCCAGCATTTT. This translates into CASSSTGRANQPQHF. Looking up the rest from reference TRBV7-9 and TRBJ1-5 gives the full variable domain: DTGVSQNPRHKITKRGQNVTFRCDPISEHNRLYWYRQTLGQGPEFLTYFQNEAQLEKSRLLSDRFSAERPKGSFSTLEIQRTEQGDSAMYLCASSSTGRANQPQHFGDGTRLSIL.

The gene calls are TRBV4-1 and TRBJ2-2; the match to TRBD2 covers 16 bases. CDR3 size: 19 residues. V was pared by 4 bases and J by 3 bases, with 8 bases of the junction left unmatched. Germline CDR1 MGHRA, CDR2 YSYEKL. Here the CDR3 DNA reads TGCGCCAGCAGCCCCGGGACTAGCGGGGGGGCATGGTACACCGGGGAGCTGTTTTTT. Protein product: CASSPGTSGGAWYTGELFF.

This clonotype was counted a few times. V usage is TRBV7-9 and J usage is TRBJ1-1, with D unresolved. CDR3 length equals 13 residues. Trimming removed 4 bases at V and 0 bases at J, with 6 bases between. CDR1 SEHNR and CDR2 FQNEAQ come from the germline V gene (reference sequence). For the CDR3, the DNA is TGTGCCAGCAGCTACCAACTGAACACTGAAGCTTTCTTT. Residues: CASSYQLNTEAFF. The variable domain in full, with the rest retrieved from reference TRBV7-9 and TRBJ1-1, is DTGVSQNPRHKITKRGQNVTFRCDPISEHNRLYWYRQTLGQGPEFLTYFQNEAQLEKSRLLSDRFSAERPKGSFSTLEIQRTEQGDSAMYLCASSYQLNTEAFFGQGTRLTVV.

The chain recombines TRBV5-6 with TRBJ2-5, with no clear D. The V and J ends lost 3 bases and 4 bases respectively, with 10 bases between them. Germline-derived CDR1 and CDR2 are SGHDT and YYEEEE. This CDR3 is built from 13 residues. CDR3 coding DNA: TGTGCCAGCAGCTGGCGCCTCAGAGAGACCCAGTACTTC. This codes for CASSWRLRETQYF.

The V gene is TRBV4-1, the J gene TRBJ2-1; 8 bases map to TRBD2. The J segment lost 7 bases and the V segment lost 3 bases, leaving 20 bases of the junction unmatched. Germline V lookup: CDR1 MGHRA, CDR2 YSYEKL. The CDR3 contains 19 residues. As DNA, the CDR3 is TGCGCCAGCAGCCAGCCCCGCGGCTCCCGCGCGGGGGGAGGAAATGAGCAGTTCTTC. This codes for CASSQPRGSRAGGGNEQFF.

This clonotype was seen a handful of times. The chain recombines TRBV7-2 with TRBJ1-1; a possible D gene is TRBD1 (5 bases). The V gene's germline CDR1 is SGHTA and CDR2 FQGNSA. The CDR3 loop spans 15 amino acids. Deletions cut 5 bases from V and 5 bases from J, with 18 bases between. For the CDR3, the DNA is TGTGCCAGCAGCAACCGTGGACGGGGGAGGACTGAAGCTTTCTTT. This gives the protein CASSNRGRGRTEAFF.

This clonotype was detected a few times. This chain joins TRBV9 and TRBJ1-5; 7 bases map to TRBD1. J was trimmed by 9 bases and V by 0 bases; bases with no gene match: 6. The CDR3 extends over 14 amino acids. In germline, CDR1 is SGDLS, CDR2 YYNGEE. CDR3: CASSVEGGQGPQHF. The CDR3 DNA sequence: TGTGCCAGCAGCGTAGAAGGGGGCCAGGGGCCCCAGCATTTT.